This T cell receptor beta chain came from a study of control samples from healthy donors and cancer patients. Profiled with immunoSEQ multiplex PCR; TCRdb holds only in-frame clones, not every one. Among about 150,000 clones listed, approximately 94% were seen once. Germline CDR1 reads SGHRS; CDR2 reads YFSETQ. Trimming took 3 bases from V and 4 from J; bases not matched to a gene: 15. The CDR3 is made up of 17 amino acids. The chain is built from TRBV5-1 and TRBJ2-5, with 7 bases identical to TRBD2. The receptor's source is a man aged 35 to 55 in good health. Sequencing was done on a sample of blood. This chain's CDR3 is CASSYGGSGRGTETQYF. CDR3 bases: TGCGCCAGCAGCTACGGGGGTAGCGGGCGGGGGACAGAGACCCAGTACTTC. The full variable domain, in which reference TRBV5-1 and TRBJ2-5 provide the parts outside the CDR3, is KAGVTQTPRYLIKTRGQQVTLSCSPISGHRSVSWYQQTPGQGLQFLFEYFSETQRNKGNFPGRFSGRQFSNSRSEMNVSTLELGDSALYLCASSYGGSGRGTETQYFGPGTRLLVL.